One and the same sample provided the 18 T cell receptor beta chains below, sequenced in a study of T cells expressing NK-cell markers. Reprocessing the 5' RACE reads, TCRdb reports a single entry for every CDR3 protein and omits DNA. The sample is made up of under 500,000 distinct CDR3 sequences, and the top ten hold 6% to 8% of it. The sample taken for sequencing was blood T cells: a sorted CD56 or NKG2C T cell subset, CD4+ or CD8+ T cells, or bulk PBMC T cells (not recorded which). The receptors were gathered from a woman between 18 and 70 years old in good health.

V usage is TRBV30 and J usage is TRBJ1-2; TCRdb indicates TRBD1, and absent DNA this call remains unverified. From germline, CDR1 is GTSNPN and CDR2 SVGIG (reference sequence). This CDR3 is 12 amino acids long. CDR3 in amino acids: CACPGQSHGYTF.

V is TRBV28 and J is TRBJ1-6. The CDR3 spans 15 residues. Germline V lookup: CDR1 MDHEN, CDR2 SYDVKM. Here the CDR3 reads CASSFGHSDSSPLHF.

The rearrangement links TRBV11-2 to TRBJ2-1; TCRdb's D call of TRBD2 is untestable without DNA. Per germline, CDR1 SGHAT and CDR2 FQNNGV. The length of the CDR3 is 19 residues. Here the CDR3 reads CASSFPGTSGRSRNNEQFF.

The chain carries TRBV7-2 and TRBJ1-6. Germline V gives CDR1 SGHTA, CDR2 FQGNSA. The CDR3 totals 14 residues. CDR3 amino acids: CASSTLTYNSPLHF.

The CDR3 is CASKTGTRSYNEQFF. V gene TRBV19 combines with J gene TRBJ2-1; TCRdb picks TRBD1, but there is no DNA to check that call. Germline values: CDR1 LNHDA, CDR2 SQIVND (reference sequence). This CDR3 region has 15 residues.

The CDR3 loop is CASIYGNTIYF. The rearrangement uses TRBV19 and TRBJ1-3. Germline V CDR1 and CDR2: LNHDA, SQIVND (reference sequence). The CDR3 has 11 residues.

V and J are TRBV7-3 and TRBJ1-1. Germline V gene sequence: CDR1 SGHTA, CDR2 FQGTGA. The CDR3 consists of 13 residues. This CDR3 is CASSLHVFTEAFF.

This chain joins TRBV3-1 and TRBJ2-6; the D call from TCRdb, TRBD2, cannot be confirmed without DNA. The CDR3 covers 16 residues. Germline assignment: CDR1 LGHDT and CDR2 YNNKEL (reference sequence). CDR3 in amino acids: CASSPRASSGANVLTF.

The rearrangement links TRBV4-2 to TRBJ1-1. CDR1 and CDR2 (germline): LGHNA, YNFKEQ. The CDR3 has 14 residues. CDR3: CASSQGGMGTEAFF.

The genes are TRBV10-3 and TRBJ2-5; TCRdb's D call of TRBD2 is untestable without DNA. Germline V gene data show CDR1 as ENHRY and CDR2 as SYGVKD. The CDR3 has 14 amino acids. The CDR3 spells CAIAPSGTQETQYF.

The CDR3 sequence is CASSPRSNQPQHF. The chain recombines TRBV6-1 with TRBJ1-5; TCRdb gives TRBD1 as the D gene, but with no DNA this cannot be confirmed. The CDR3 runs to 13 residues. CDR1 and CDR2 from the germline V gene are MNHNS and SASEGT.

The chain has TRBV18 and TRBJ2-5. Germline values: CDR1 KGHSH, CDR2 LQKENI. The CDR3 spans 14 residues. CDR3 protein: CASSPAGGPETQYF. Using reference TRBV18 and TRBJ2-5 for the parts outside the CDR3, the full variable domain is NAGVMQNPRHLVRRRGQEARLRCSPMKGHSHVYWYRQLPEEGLKFMVYLQKENIIDESGMPKERFSAEFPKEGPSILRIQQVVRGDSAAYFCASSPAGGPETQYFGPGTRLLVL.

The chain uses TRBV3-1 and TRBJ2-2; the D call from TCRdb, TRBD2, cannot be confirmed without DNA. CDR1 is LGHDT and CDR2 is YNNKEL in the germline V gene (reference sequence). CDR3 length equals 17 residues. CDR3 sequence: CASSQDRLAGNTGELFF.

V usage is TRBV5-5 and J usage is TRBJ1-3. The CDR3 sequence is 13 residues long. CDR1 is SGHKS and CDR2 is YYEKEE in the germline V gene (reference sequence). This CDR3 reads CASSFQQGNTIYF. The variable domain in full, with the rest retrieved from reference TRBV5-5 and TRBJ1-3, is DAGVTQSPTHLIKTRGQQVTLRCSPISGHKSVSWYQQVLGQGPQFIFQYYEKEERGRGNFPDRFSARQFPNYSSELNVNALLLGDSALYLCASSFQQGNTIYFGEGSWLTVV.

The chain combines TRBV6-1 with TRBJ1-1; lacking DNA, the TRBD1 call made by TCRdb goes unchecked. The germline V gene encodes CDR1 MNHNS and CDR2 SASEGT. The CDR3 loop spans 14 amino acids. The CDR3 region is CASSPGGPNAEAFF.

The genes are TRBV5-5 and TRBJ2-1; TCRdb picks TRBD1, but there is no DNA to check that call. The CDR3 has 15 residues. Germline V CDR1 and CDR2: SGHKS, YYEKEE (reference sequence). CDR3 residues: CASSLVPGGSGEQFF.

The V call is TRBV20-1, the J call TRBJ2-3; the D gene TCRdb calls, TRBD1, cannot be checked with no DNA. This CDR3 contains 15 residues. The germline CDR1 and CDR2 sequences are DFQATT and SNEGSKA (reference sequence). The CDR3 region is CSAVGGGDDGDTQYF.

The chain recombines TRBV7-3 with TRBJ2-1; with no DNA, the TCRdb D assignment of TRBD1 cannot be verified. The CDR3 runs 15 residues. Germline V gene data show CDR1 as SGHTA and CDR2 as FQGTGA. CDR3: CASSFGVGPKWEQFF.